The clone carrying this T cell receptor (beta chain) was observed a handful of times. TCRdb re-called the RACE reads with MiXCR, one entry per CDR3 protein. The sample contains about 120,000 distinct CDR3 sequences, 13% of which appear only once. The data were obtained in a study of human T cells and chemical hapten exposure. The sample's time point: pre-sensitization, week 0. Indicated treatment: therapeutic diphenylcyclopropenone sensitization with weekly scalp DPC. The sample was whole blood, taken in connection with sensitization to the hapten diphenylcyclopropenone (DPC). The clonotype comes from a woman under 30 with alopecia areata. Some clones in this sample may be carry-over from other donors' samples.

The DNA of the CDR3 is TGCAGTGCCCCATCGACAGGTACCAGCACAGATACGCAGTATTTT. It encodes CSAPSTGTSTDTQYF. This chain connects TRBV20-1 to TRBJ2-3; a weak D match, TRBD1 (6 bases). The germline V gene encodes CDR1 DFQATT and CDR2 SNEGSKA (reference sequence). The V end was cut by 6 bases, the J end by 0 bases, with 16 bases between. The length of the CDR3 is 15 residues.